The 2 T cell receptor beta chains listed next were all sequenced from one sample in a study of PD-L1 blockade in urothelial cancer. Some clones are missing from TCRdb's copy, which holds only in-frame ones; the method was immunoSEQ multiplex PCR. The table records about 51,000 clones, about 86% of them present only once. The specimen was PBMCs, collected around atezolizumab (anti-PD-L1) treatment. All receptors come from a man aged 60 to 75 with urothelial cancer.

J is TRBJ2-1 and V is TRBV5-1; 9 bases fit TRBD2. Germline CDR1 and CDR2: SGHRS and YFSETQ. V shed 0 bases and J 10 bases; nucleotides not matched to a gene: 11. The CDR3 runs to 16 residues. The CDR3 reads CASSLAPQREVTEQFF. The DNA of the CDR3 is TGCGCCAGCAGCTTGGCCCCCCAGCGGGAGGTCACGGAGCAGTTCTTC.

The chain couples TRBV18 to TRBJ1-3, with a possible D match to TRBD1 (5 bases). V was clipped by 2 bases and J by 4 bases, with 15 bases between them. The CDR3 is 16 residues long. Per the germline V gene, CDR1 is KGHSH and CDR2 is LQKENI. The DNA of the CDR3 is TGTGCCAGCTCACCATCATTGCAGGGATCGGGAAACACCATATATTTT. It is translated as CASSPSLQGSGNTIYF.